This is a list of T cell receptor beta chains from one sample in a study of neurological immune-mediated disorders. TCRdb called the 5' RACE reads again in MiXCR, with one record for every CDR3 protein. This table holds tens of thousands of distinct CDR3 sequences, more than 6.5% found once. Sequences were obtained from PBMCs. The receptors were gathered from a woman between 40 and 55 years old in good health. Both conserved end residues are part of each CDR3.

J gene,CDR3 length,V gene,CDR3 protein
TRBJ1-4,17,TRBV5-8,CASSLATGHSWDEKLFF
TRBJ1-1,12,TRBV12-3/TRBV12-4,CASSRPGTEAFF
TRBJ1-5,14,TRBV19,CASSMPVSNQPQHF
TRBJ1-1,15,TRBV4-2,CASSHATPVGTEAFF
TRBJ1-5,14,TRBV2,CASSERYPNQPQHF
TRBJ1-2,15,TRBV4-1,CASSQEGREIYGYTF
TRBJ2-7,15,TRBV7-6,CASSFRLAASYEQYF
TRBJ1-1,14,TRBV20-1,CSASVTGLNTEAFF
TRBJ2-3,15,TRBV7-6,CASSLATIRADTQYF
TRBJ2-1,13,TRBV3-1,CASSQSAREVQFF
TRBJ2-4,18,TRBV7-8,CASSPDRERILGKNIQYF
TRBJ1-1,16,TRBV5-1,CASSSGRGRANTEAFF
TRBJ2-2,15,TRBV6-5,CASSYKAGGTGELFF
TRBJ2-7,14,TRBV5-1,CASDRRNKENEQYF
TRBJ2-5,15,TRBV24-1,CATSAGHEGAENQYF
TRBJ1-1,13,TRBV6-1,CASSWGRNTEAFF
TRBJ2-3,12,TRBV30,CAWSRGPDTQYF
TRBJ2-2,14,TRBV5-6,CASSSDRAGGELFF
TRBJ2-3,15,TRBV10-3,CAISEGGGQTDTQYF
TRBJ1-1,16,TRBV6-1,CASSIQTGGGDTEAFF
TRBJ1-1,13,TRBV3-1,CASSQGRGTEAFF
TRBJ2-7,12,TRBV20-1,CSASPDIPEQYF
TRBJ1-5,15,TRBV6-2/TRBV6-3,CASSYTGDSNQPQHF
TRBJ2-6,15,TRBV5-1,CASSLGPSGANVLTF